The present entry profiles one T cell receptor beta chain with its context. Its antigen is as yet unknown. The authors extracted RNA and reverse transcribed it into cDNA as the sequencing template. Repertoires were generated with immunoSEQ multiplex PCR, while TCRdb's copy carries only in-frame clones and drops some. The table lists about 100,000 clones, 45% to 60% of them singletons. This entry belongs to a study of CD8+ T cells in alopecia areata. The study's findings and limits: Patients displayed less clarity in TCR sharing than mice, a finding possibly related to HLA. Alphabeta T cells residing in normal skin are also sequenced in scalp samples.

The V and J ends lost 4 bases and 5 bases respectively, with 14 bases between them. This CDR3 has 13 amino acids. Germline assignment: CDR1 SQVTM and CDR2 ANQGSEA. Sample: NKG2D-low CD8+ T cells sorted from blood. The receptor comes from a human donor with alopecia areata. This sequence joins TRBV29-1 and TRBJ2-5; a possible D gene is TRBD2 (6 bases). The CDR3 DNA reads TGCAGCGTTGTAGGAGGGGTTGGGGAGACCCAGTACTTC. It is translated as CSVVGGVGETQYF.